What follows are 12 T cell receptor beta chains derived from one specimen sequenced in a study of T cells in Graves' hyperthyroidism and ophthalmopathy. It was RNA transcripts that yielded the amplified TCR beta CDR3 regions. First-round RT-PCR with HTBI primers amplified the TCR CDR3 region. TCRdb passed the multiplex PCR reads through MiXCR, listing each CDR3 protein once. The sample consists of some 320,000 distinct CDR3 sequences, around 13% of them appearing once. The specimen was blood. The receptors originated from a woman in her 40s with Graves' ophthalmopathy.

The rearrangement uses TRBV5-4 and TRBJ1-2, with D tentatively TRBD1 (5 bases). Between the trimmed V and J ends, which lost 1 base and 5 bases, there was a span of 9 bases. The CDR3 length is 13 residues. Germline CDR1 reads SGHNT; CDR2 reads YYREEE (reference sequence). The CDR3 DNA sequence: TGTGCCAGCAGCTTGAGACAGCCATATGGCTACACCTTC. Protein sequence: CASSLRQPYGYTF.

This clonotype was counted only a few times. The rearrangement uses TRBV24-1 and TRBJ2-1, with 9 bases aligning to TRBD1. Germline V gene data show CDR1 as KGHDR and CDR2 as SFDVKD. Trimming cost V 5 bases and J 10 bases; bases outside gene matches: 8. This CDR3 spans 14 amino acids. For the CDR3, the DNA is TGTGCCACCAGTGTACCGGGACAGGGCGGCGAGCAGTTCTTC. It yields the protein CATSVPGQGGEQFF.

This clonotype was seen at least ten times. V gene TRBV19 combines with J gene TRBJ2-1, with TRBD1 identical over 11 bases. The V and J ends lost 6 bases and 9 bases, in that order; junction bases with no gene match: 7. The CDR3 length is 14 residues. Germline V gives CDR1 LNHDA, CDR2 SQIVND (reference sequence). The DNA of the CDR3 is TGTGCCAGTAGCCGGACAGGGGGCATAATTGAGCAGTTCTTC. It is translated as CASSRTGGIIEQFF.

Ten or more counts support this clonotype. V is TRBV29-1 and J is TRBJ2-2; maybe TRBD1 (5 bases). Germline V gene sequence: CDR1 SQVTM, CDR2 ANQGSEA. The CDR3 length is 14 residues. Trimming cost V 7 bases and J 5 bases, with 17 bases left between them. CDR3 amino acids: CSARRIQGTGELFF. The CDR3 DNA is TGCAGCGCGAGACGAATTCAGGGTACCGGGGAGCTGTTTTTT.

Many counts were recorded for this clonotype. The chain employs TRBV11-1 and TRBJ1-2; 8 positions match TRBD1. Germline trimming cut 5 bases from V and 5 bases from J; bases unmatched to any gene: 7. The CDR3 runs to 14 residues. Germline lookup yields CDR1 SGHAT and CDR2 FQDESV (reference sequence). The CDR3 sequence: CASSDQQGVYGYTF. The CDR3 region has the DNA TGTGCCAGCAGCGACCAACAGGGGGTTTATGGCTACACCTTC.

The chain has TRBV4-2 and TRBJ2-7; a weak D match, TRBD2 (6 bases). CDR1 and CDR2 from the germline V gene are LGHNA and YNFKEQ. V was clipped by 0 bases and J by 6 bases, with 9 bases between them. CDR3 length: 13 amino acids. CDR3 DNA sequence: TGTGCCAGCAGCCAAGATCGGGGGTCCGAGCAGTACTTC. Protein product: CASSQDRGSEQYF.

Many counts were recorded for this clonotype. This chain connects TRBV7-9 to TRBJ2-5; either TRBD1 or TRBD2 may fit D (5 bases each). V lost 8 bases, J lost 1 base, and 17 bases lay in between. Germline CDR1 is SEHNR and CDR2 is FQNEAQ (reference sequence). This CDR3 spans 15 amino acids. This chain's CDR3 is CASVHVPGAQETQYF. The CDR3 DNA sequence: TGTGCCAGCGTTCATGTTCCCGGGGCCCAAGAGACCCAGTACTTC.

The rearrangement links TRBV29-1 to TRBJ1-2; TRBD1 matches at 7 bases. This CDR3 is 13 amino acids long. The ends lost 6 bases at V and 0 bases at J; junction bases unmatched: 4. From germline, CDR1 is SQVTM and CDR2 ANQGSEA. CDR3 residues: CSVGDRANYGYTF. The CDR3 nucleotides read TGCAGCGTGGGGGACAGAGCTAACTATGGCTACACCTTC.

This clonotype was seen ten or more times. The chain combines TRBV20-1 with TRBJ2-7; 10 bases match TRBD2. The CDR3 extends over 14 amino acids. Germline V gene sequence: CDR1 DFQATT, CDR2 SNEGSKA (reference sequence). J gave up 7 bases and V 3 bases, and 9 bases lay outside the gene matches. CDR3 residues: CSASGTSGMGEQYF. CDR3 DNA: TGCAGTGCTAGTGGTACTAGCGGGATGGGAGAGCAGTACTTC.

This clonotype was found a few times. This chain links TRBV7-2 with TRBJ1-6; D remains ambiguous. Trimming cost V 2 bases and J 1 base, with 6 bases left between them. Germline CDR1 is SGHTA and CDR2 is FQGNSA. There are 15 residues in the CDR3. CDR3: CASSLRVSYNSPLHF. The CDR3 DNA reads TGTGCCAGCAGCTTACGGGTTTCCTATAATTCACCCCTCCACTTT. Combining the CDR3 with reference TRBV7-2 and TRBJ1-6 gives the whole variable domain GAGVSQSPSNKVTEKGKDVELRCDPISGHTALYWYRQSLGQGLEFLIYFQGNSAPDKSGLPSDRFSAERTGGSVSTLTIQRTQQEDSAVYLCASSLRVSYNSPLHFGNGTRLTVT.

This clonotype came up once. The J gene is TRBJ1-2, the V gene TRBV3-1, with no clear D. Germline loops: CDR1 LGHDT, CDR2 YNNKEL (reference sequence). The CDR3 runs to 13 residues. Trimming cost V 5 bases and J 8 bases, with 15 bases left between them. This CDR3 reads CASSDWASGGYTF. The CDR3, as DNA: TGTGCCAGCAGCGACTGGGCTTCGGGGGGCTACACCTTC.

The V and J genes are TRBV3-1 and TRBJ2-5; possible D gene TRBD1, 6 bases. The V gene's germline CDR1 is LGHDT and CDR2 YNNKEL (reference sequence). The CDR3 contains 18 residues. Trimming cost V 7 bases and J 2 bases, with 26 bases left between them. In DNA, the CDR3 is TGTGCCAGCACCCCGCAGGTCAGGGGAAGGTGGATTCAAGAGACCCAGTACTTC. It yields the protein CASTPQVRGRWIQETQYF.